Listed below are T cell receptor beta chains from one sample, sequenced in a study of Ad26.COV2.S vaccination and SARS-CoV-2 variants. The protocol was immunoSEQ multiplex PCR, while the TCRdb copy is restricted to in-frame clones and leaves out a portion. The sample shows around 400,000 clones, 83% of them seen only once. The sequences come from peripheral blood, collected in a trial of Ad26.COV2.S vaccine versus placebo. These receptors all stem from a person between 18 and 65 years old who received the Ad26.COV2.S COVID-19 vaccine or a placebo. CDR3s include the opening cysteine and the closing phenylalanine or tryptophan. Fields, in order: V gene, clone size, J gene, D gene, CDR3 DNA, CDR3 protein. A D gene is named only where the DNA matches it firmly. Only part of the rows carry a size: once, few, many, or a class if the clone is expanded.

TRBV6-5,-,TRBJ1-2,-,TGTGCCAGCAGGGTTAATGTACTTACTAACTATGGCTACACCTTC,CASRVNVLTNYGYTF
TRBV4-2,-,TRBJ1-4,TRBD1,TGTGCCAGCAGGGACAGGGCGGGGTGGGAAAAACTGTTTTTT,CASRDRAGWEKLFF
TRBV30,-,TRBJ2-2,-,TGTGCCTGGAGTGTCCAGGCGAACACCGGGGAGCTGTTTTTT,CAWSVQANTGELFF
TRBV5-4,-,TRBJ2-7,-,TGTGCCAGCAGCCCCGCCTGGGGGACGTCCCCTTCCTACGAGCAGTACTTC,CASSPAWGTSPSYEQYF
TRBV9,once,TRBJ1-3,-,TGTGCCAGCAGCCCGCGGATCTCTGGAAACACCATATATTTT,CASSPRISGNTIYF
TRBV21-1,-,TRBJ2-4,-,TGTGCCAGCAGATTAGAAGGGGGAAACATTCAGTACTTC,CASRLEGGNIQYF
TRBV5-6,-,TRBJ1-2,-,TGTGCCAGCAGCTTGGTAGGGCTTGATAACTATGGCTACACCTTC,CASSLVGLDNYGYTF
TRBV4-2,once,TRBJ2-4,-,TGTGCCAGCAGCCCCGCAGCGGGCCTCGCTCGGAACATTCAGTACTTC,CASSPAAGLARNIQYF
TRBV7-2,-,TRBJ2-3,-,TGTGCCAGCAGCTTAACGCCCTTGACAGATACGCAGTATTTT,CASSLTPLTDTQYF
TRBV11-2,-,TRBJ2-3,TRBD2,TGTGCCAGCAGCCGGCGACTAGCGGGAGCATTAGATACGCAGTATTTT,CASSRRLAGALDTQYF
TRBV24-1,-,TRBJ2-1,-,TGTGCCACCAGTGATACGGCCGGGGACCTTTACAATGAGCAGTTCTTC,CATSDTAGDLYNEQFF
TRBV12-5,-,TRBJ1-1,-,TGTGCTAGTGTCCCCATCCATGGCACTGAAGCTTTCTTT,CASVPIHGTEAFF
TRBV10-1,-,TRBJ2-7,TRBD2,TGCGCCAGCAGTGGGCCGGGACTAGACGAGCAGTACTTC,CASSGPGLDEQYF
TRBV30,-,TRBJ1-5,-,TGTGCCTGGAGTGTACTACTTGATCAGCCCCAGCATTTT,CAWSVLLDQPQHF
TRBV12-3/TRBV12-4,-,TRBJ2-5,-,TGTGCCAGCAGGCACCCAGCAGTCAGGACCCAGTACTTC,CASRHPAVRTQYF
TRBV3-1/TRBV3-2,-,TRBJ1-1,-,TGTGCCAGCAGCCAATCCCGCGACACTGAAGCTTTCTTT,CASSQSRDTEAFF
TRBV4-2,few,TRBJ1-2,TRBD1,TGTGCCAGCAGCTCCGATTGGGGACAGGGGACGTATGGCTACACCTTC,CASSSDWGQGTYGYTF
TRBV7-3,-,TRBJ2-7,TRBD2,TGTGCCAGCAGCTTAGACGGGGGGGCATCCTACGAGCAGTACTTC,CASSLDGGASYEQYF
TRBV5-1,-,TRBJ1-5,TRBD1,TGCGCCAGCAGCTTGGTAGGGGGCGTGCAGCCCCAGCATTTT,CASSLVGGVQPQHF
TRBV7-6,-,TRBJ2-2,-,TGTGCCAGCAGCTTAATTACTGTCGACACCGGGGAGCTGTTTTTT,CASSLITVDTGELFF
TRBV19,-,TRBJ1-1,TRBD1,TGTGCCAGTAGTGCATACAGGGGCACTGAAGCTTTCTTT,CASSAYRGTEAFF
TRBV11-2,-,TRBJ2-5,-,TGTGCCAGCAGCTTAGCCCCTAGCGCGCAAGAGACCCAGTACTTC,CASSLAPSAQETQYF
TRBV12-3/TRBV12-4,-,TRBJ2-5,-,TGTGCCAGCAGTTTTGATTTTGAAGAGACCCAGTACTTC,CASSFDFEETQYF